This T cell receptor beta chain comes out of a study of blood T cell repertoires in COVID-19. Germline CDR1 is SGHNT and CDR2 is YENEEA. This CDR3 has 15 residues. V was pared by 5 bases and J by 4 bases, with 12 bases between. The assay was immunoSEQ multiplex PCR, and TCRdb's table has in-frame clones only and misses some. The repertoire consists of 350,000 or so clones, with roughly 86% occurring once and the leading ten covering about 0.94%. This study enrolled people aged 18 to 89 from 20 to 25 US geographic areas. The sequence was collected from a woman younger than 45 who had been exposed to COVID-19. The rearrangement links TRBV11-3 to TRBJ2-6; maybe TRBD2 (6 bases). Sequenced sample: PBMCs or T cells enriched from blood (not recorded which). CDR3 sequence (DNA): TGTGCCAGCAGCCACGGAGGGGCCGGGGCCAACGTCCTGACTTTC. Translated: CASSHGGAGANVLTF.